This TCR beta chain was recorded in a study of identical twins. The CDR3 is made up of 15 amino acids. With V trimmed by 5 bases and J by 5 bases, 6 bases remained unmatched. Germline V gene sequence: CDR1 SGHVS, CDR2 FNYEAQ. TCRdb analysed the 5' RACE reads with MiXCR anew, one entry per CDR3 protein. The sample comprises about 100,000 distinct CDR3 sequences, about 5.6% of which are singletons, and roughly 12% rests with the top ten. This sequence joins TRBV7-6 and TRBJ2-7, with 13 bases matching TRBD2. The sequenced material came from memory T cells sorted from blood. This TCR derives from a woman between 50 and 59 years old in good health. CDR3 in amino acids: CASSLTSGRGDEQYF. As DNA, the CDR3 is TGTGCCAGCAGCCTCACTAGCGGGAGGGGGGACGAGCAGTACTTC.